This entry is about one T cell receptor beta chain. Its antigen is not known. The data belong to a study of cytomegalovirus exposure and HLA in healthy donors. The overall study: Drawn from HLA-typed donors, tens of millions of unique TCRs were held in an early data release. Broader study findings: It was about 150 TCR beta chains that were listed as cytomegalovirus-associated.

The PCR employed 60 Vbeta primers together with 13 Jbeta primers. Produced via immunoSEQ multiplex PCR; TCRdb's table is partial and in-frame only. The table has about 180,000 clones, over 65% seen once. Germline V gene lookup returns CDR1 GTSNPN and CDR2 SVGIG (reference sequence). Trimming took 2 bases from V and 2 from J, leaving 7 bases between them. The CDR3 loop spans 13 amino acids. Healthy bone marrow donors formed the donor group. The sequence came from a young woman in good health and CMV-seropositive. The chain joins TRBV30 to TRBJ1-5; D is uncertain. Sequencing was carried out using PBMCs. CDR3 coding DNA: TGTGCCTGGAGTCCCGGGGGCAATCAGCCCCAGCATTTT. This gives the protein CAWSPGGNQPQHF.